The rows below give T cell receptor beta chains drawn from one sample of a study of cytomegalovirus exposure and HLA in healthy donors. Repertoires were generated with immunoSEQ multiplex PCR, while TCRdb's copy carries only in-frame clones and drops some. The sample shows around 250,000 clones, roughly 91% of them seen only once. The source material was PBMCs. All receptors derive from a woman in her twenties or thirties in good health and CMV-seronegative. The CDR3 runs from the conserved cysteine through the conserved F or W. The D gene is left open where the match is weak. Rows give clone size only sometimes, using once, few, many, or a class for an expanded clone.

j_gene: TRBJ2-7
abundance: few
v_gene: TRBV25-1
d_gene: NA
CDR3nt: TGTGCCAGCGGACCTCCACAGGGCTACGAGCAGTACTTC
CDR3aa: CASGPPQGYEQYF

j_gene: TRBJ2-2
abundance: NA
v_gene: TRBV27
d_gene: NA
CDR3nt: TGTGCCAGCAGTTTGAGAGTAGCGAACACCGGGGAGCTGTTTTTT
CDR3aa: CASSLRVANTGELFF

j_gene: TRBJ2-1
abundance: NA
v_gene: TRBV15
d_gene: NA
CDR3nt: TGTGCCACCAGCAGAGATCCAGGGGACGCGGGGGTAGATGAGCAGTTCTTC
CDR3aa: CATSRDPGDAGVDEQFF

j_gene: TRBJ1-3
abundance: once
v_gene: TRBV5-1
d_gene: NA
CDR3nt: TGCGCCAGCAGCTTGGGGACAGTCAACACTGGAAACACCATATATTTT
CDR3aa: CASSLGTVNTGNTIYF

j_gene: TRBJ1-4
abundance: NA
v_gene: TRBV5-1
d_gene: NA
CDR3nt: TGCGCCAGCAGCTTGGCGGGCGGTGGGCTTAATGAAAAACTGTTTTTT
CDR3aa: CASSLAGGGLNEKLFF

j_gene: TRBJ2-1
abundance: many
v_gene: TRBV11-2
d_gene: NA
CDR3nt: TGTGCCAGCAGCTTAATATCAGGGAGTAATGAGCAGTTCTTC
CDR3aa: CASSLISGSNEQFF

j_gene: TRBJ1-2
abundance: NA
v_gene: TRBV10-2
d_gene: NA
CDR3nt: TGCGCCAGCAGGGAGGGACTTTACGGCTACACCTTC
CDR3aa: CASREGLYGYTF

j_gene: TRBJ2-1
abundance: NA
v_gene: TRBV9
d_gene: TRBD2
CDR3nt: TGTGCCAGCAGCGTAGGGGGTAGCGGGATGTACAATGAGCAGTTCTTC
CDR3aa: CASSVGGSGMYNEQFF

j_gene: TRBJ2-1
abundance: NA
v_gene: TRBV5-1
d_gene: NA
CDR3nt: TGCGCCAGCAGTTTCCAGCGGGTTGAGCAGTTCTTC
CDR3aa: CASSFQRVEQFF

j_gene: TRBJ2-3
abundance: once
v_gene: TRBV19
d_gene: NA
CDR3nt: TGTGCCAGTAGTATAACGGGAACAGGTACCGGGCGGCCGCAGTATTTT
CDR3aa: CASSITGTGTGRPQYF

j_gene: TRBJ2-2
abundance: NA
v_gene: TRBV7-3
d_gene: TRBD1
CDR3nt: TGTGCCAGCAGCGCGACAGGGGGCAGCACCGGGGAGCTGTTTTTT
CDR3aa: CASSATGGSTGELFF

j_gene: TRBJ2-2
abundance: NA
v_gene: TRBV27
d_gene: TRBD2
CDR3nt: TGTGCCAGCGGGGAGGGGATGAACACCGGGGAGCTGTTTTTT
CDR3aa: CASGEGMNTGELFF

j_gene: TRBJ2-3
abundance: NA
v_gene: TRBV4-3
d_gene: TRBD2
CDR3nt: TGCGCCAGCAGCCGTAGTAGCGGGAGGGCCTCGAGGGCAGATACGCAGTATTTT
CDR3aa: CASSRSSGRASRADTQYF

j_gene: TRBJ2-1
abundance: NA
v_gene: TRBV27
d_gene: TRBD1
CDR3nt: TGTGCCAGCAGTCAACCGGGACAGGGATACAATGAGCAGTTCTTC
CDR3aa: CASSQPGQGYNEQFF

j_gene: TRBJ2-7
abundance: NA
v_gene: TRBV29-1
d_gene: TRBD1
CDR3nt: TGCAGCGTGGAGGGACAGGGGCCCTCCTACGAGCAGTACTTC
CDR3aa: CSVEGQGPSYEQYF

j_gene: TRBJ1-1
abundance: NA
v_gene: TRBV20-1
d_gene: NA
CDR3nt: TGCAGTGCTAAAGGGGACACTGAAGCTTTCTTT
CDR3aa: CSAKGDTEAFF

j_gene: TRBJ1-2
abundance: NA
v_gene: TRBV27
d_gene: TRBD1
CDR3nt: TGTGCCAGCAGTCCCCCACCGGACAGGTTCTATGGCTACACCTTC
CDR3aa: CASSPPPDRFYGYTF

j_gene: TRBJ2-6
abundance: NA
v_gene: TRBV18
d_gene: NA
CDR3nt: TGTGCCAGCTCACACTCCGGGACCAACTCTGGGGCCAACGTCCTGACTTTC
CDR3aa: CASSHSGTNSGANVLTF

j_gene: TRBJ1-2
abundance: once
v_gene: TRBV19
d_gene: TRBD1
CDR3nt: TGTGCCAGTAGTATTGGGAGGGGACAGAGACTCTCCACTAACTATGGCTACACCTTC
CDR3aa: CASSIGRGQRLSTNYGYTF

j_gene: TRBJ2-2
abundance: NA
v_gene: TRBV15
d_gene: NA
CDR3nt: TGTGCCACCAGCAGAGCTCGGGGGACCACCGGGGAGCTGTTTTTT
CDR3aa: CATSRARGTTGELFF

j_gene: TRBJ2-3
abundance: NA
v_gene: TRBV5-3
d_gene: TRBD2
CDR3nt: TGTGCCAGAATTTACTTACTGGGGACTAGTAAGTATTTT
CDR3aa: CARIYLLGTSKYF

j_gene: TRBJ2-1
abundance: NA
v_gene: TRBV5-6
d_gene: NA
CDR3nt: TGTGCCAGCAGCTTGGCACTTTACAATGAGCAGTTCTTC
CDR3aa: CASSLALYNEQFF

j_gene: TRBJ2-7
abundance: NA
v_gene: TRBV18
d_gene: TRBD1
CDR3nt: TGTGCCAGCTCACCTGGTAGGGGGACAGGGTCATACGAGCAGTACTTC
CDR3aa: CASSPGRGTGSYEQYF

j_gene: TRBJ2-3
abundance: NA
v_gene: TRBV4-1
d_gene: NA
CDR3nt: TGCGCCAGCAGCCAATTCACAGATACGCAGTATTTT
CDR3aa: CASSQFTDTQYF

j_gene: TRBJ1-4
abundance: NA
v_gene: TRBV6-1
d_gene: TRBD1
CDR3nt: TGTGCCAGCAGTGGGTGGACAGGGCCTGCCCAAAAACTGTTTTTT
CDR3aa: CASSGWTGPAQKLFF

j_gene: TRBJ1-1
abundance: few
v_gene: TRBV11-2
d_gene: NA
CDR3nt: TGTGCCAGCACCCCGGGGCGGGCCCTGAACACTGAAGCTTTCTTT
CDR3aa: CASTPGRALNTEAFF

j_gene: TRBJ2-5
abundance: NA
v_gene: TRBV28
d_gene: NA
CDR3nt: TGTGCCAGCAGTTTCTTTGTGACAGGCATTCAAGAGACCCAGTACTTC
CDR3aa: CASSFFVTGIQETQYF

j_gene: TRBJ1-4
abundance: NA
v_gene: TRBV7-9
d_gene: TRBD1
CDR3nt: TGTGCCAGCAACAACAGGGGGCTTGGTGAAAAACTGTTTTTT
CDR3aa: CASNNRGLGEKLFF

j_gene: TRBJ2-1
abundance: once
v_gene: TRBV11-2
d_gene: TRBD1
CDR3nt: TGTGCCAGCAGCCCGGGACAGGGTGGAAATGAGCAGTTCTTC
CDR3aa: CASSPGQGGNEQFF

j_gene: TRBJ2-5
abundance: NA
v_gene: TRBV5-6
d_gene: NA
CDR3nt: TGTGCCAGCAGCTTGTTTCCCCCAGAGACCCAGTACTTC
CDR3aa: CASSLFPPETQYF

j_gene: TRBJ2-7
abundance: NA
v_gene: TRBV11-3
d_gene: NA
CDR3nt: TGTGCCAGCAGCTTGTTGCCGGACGAGCAGTACTTC
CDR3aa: CASSLLPDEQYF

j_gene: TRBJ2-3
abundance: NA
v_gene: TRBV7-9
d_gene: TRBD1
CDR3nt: TGTGCCAGCAGCTACACGACAGGGGGCTCAGATACGCAGTATTTT
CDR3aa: CASSYTTGGSDTQYF

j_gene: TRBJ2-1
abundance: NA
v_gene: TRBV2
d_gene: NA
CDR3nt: TGTGCCAGCAGTGAAATAGGGGGACTACCTTACAATGAGCAGTTCTTC
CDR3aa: CASSEIGGLPYNEQFF

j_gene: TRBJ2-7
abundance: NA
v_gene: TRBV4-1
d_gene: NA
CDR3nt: TGCGCCAGCAGCCAAGATTTAGGCGAGCAGTACTTC
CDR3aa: CASSQDLGEQYF

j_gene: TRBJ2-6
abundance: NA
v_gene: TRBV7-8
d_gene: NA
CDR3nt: TGTGCCAGTTTGGGGGCTGGGGCCAACGTCCTGACTTTC
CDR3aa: CASLGAGANVLTF

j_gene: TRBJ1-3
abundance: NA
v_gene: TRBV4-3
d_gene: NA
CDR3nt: TGCGCCAGCAGCCAAGTCCTTTTAAGGGGGAGTAGTGGAAACACCATATATTTT
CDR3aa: CASSQVLLRGSSGNTIYF

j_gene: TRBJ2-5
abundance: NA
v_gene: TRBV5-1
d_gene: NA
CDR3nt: TGCGCCAGCAGCTTACCGGGTCGCCAAGAGACCCAGTACTTC
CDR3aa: CASSLPGRQETQYF

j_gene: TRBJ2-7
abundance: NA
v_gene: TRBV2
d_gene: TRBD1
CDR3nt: TGTGCCAGCACTGGACAGGGAATTAACTACGAGCAGTACTTC
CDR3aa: CASTGQGINYEQYF

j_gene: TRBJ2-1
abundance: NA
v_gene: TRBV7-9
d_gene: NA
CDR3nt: TGTGCCAGCGGGCCCATTATTCGCTCCTACAATGAGCAGTTCTTC
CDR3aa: CASGPIIRSYNEQFF

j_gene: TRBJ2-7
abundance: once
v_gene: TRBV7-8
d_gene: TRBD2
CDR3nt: TGTGCCAGCAGCTTAGCCGATTTAGCGGGAAGCTACGAGCAGTACTTC
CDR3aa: CASSLADLAGSYEQYF

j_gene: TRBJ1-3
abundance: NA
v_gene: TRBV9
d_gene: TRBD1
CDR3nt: TGTGCCAGCAGCCAGGATGGACAGGCTGGAAACACCATATATTTT
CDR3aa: CASSQDGQAGNTIYF

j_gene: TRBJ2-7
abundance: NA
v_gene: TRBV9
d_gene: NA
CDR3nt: TGTGCCAGCAGCCCCCGAAACCTGGAGAACGAGCAGTACTTC
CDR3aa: CASSPRNLENEQYF

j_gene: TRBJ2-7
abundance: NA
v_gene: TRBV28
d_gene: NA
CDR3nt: TGTGCCAGCAGTTTCCCCGTTCCCCCCTACGAGCAGTACTTC
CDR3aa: CASSFPVPPYEQYF

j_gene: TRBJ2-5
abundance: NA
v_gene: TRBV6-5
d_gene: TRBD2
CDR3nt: TGTGCCAGCAGTTACGGGGGACTAGCGGGGAAAGAGACCCAGTACTTC
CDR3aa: CASSYGGLAGKETQYF

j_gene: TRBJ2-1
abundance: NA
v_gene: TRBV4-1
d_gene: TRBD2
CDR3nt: TGCGCCAGCAGCCAAGCCGACCGGGACTACCATGTAGAGCAGTTCTTC
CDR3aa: CASSQADRDYHVEQFF

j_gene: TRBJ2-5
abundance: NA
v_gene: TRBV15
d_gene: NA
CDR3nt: TGTGCCACCAGCCCTAGGCGGTTCGGAGAGACCCAGTACTTC
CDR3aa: CATSPRRFGETQYF

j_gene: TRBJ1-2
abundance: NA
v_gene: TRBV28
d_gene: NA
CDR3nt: TGTGCCAGCAGTTCTATCCTAAAATTCAACTATGGCTACACCTTC
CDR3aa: CASSSILKFNYGYTF

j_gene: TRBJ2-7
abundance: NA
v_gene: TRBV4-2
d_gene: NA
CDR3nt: TGTGCCAGCAGCCAAGATTTCGGCGGTTACGAGCAGTACTTC
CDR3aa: CASSQDFGGYEQYF

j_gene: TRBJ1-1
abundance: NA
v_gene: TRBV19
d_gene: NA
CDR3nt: TGTGCCAGTAGTACACCCCTGGGGGGGCGGCCTGAAGCTTTCTTT
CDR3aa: CASSTPLGGRPEAFF

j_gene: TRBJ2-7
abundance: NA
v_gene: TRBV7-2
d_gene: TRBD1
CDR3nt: TGTGCCAGCAGCTCAGAAGGGGGACAGGGCTACGAGCAGTACTTC
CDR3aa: CASSSEGGQGYEQYF